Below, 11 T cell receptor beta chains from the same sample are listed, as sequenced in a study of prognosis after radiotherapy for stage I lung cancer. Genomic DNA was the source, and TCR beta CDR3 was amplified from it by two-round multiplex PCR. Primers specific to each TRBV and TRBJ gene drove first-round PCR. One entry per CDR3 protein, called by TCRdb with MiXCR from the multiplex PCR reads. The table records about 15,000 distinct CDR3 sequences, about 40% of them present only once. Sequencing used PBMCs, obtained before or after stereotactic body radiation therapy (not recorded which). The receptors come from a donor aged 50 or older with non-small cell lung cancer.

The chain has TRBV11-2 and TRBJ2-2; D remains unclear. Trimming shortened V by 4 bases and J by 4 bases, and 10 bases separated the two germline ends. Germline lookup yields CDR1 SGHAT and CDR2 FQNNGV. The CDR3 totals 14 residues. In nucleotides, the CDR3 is TGTGCCAGCAGCTATGACCCTCTCACCGGGGAGCTGTTTTTT. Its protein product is CASSYDPLTGELFF.

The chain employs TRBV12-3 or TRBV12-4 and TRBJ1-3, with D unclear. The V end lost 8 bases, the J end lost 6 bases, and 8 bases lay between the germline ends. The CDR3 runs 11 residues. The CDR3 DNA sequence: TGTGCCAGCGGCTCCGTAAACACCATATATTTT. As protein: CASGSVNTIYF.

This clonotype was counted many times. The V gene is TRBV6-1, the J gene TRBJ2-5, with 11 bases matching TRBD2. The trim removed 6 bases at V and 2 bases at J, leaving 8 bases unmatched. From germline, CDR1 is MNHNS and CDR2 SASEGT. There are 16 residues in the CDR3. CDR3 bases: TGTGCCAGCAGGAACAAACTAGCGGGGGCTCAAGAGACCCAGTACTTC. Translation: CASRNKLAGAQETQYF.

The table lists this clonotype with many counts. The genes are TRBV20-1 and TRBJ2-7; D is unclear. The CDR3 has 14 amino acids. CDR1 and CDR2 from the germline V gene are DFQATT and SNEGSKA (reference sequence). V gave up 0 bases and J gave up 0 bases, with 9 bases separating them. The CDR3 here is CSARDADDSYEQYF. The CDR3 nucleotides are TGCAGTGCTAGAGATGCCGACGACTCCTACGAGCAGTACTTC.

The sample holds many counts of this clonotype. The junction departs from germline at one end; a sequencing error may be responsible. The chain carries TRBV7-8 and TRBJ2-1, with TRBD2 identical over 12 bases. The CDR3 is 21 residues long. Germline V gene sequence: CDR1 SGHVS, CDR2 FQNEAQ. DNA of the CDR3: TGTGCCAGCAGCCTAGCCCTAGCGGGAGGGCCAGAAGCCCGATTTTACAATGAGCAGTTCTTC. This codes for CASSLALAGGPEARFYNEQFF.

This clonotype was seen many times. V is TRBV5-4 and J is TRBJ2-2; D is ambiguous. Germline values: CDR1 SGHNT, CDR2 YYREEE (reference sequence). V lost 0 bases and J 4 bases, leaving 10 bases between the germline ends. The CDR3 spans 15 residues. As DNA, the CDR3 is TGTGCCAGCAGCTTGGACTCGTGGGGCACCGGGGAGCTGTTTTTT. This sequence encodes CASSLDSWGTGELFF.

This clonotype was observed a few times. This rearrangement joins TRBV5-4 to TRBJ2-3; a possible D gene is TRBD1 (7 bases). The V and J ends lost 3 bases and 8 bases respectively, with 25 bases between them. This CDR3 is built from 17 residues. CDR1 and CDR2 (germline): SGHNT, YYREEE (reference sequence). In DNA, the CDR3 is TGTGCCAGCAGCTCGGGGGTGCGCAGGGGAGCAGGGGGTACGCAGTATTTT. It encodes CASSSGVRRGAGGTQYF.

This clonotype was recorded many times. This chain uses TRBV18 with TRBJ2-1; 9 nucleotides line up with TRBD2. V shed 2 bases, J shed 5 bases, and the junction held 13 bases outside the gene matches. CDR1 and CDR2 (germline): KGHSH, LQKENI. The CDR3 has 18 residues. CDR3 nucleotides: TGTGCCAGCTCACCATTCGGTCCTATAGCGGGAGCAGACAATGAGCAGTTCTTC. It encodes CASSPFGPIAGADNEQFF.

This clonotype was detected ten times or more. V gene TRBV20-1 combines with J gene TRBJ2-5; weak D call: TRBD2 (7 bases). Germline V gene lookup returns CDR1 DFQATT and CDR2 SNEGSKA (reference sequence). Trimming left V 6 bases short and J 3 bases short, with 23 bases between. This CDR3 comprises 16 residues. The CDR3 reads CSATDMGGRGKETQYF. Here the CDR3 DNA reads TGCAGTGCCACAGACATGGGGGGGAGGGGGAAAGAGACCCAGTACTTC.

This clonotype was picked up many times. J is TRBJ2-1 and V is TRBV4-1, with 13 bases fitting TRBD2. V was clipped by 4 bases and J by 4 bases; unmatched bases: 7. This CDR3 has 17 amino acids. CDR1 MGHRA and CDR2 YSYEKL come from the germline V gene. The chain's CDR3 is CASSRGGLAGTYNEQFF. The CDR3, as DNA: TGCGCCAGCAGCCGGGGGGGACTAGCGGGAACTTACAATGAGCAGTTCTTC.

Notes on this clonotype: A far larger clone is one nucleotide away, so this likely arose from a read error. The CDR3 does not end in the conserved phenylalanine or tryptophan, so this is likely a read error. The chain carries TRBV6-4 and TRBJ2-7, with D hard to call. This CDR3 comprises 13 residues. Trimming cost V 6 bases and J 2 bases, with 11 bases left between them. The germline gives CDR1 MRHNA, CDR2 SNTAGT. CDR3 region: CASRSAIAYEQYL. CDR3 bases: TGTGCCAGCAGGTCAGCAATCGCCTACGAGCAGTACTTG.